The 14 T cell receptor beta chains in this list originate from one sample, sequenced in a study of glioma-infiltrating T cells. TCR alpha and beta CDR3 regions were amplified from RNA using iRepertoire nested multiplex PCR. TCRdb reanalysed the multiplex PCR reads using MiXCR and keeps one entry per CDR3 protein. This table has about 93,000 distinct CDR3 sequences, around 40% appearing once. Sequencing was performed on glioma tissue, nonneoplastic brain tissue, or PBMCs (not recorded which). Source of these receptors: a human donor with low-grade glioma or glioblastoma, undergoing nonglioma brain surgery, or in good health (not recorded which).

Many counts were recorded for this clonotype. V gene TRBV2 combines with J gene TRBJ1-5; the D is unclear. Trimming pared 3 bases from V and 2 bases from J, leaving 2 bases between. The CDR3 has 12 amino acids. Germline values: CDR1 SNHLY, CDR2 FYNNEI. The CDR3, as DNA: TGTGCCAGCAGTGAGGGCAATCAGCCCCAGCATTTT. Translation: CASSEGNQPQHF.

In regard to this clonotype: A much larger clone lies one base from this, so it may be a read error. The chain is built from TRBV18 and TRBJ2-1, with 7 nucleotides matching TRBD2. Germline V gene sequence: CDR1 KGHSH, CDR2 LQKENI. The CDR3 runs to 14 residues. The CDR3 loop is CDSRLGGTKNEQFF. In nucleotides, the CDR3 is TGTGACAGCCGCCTGGGCGGGACTAAGAATGAGCAGTTCTTC.

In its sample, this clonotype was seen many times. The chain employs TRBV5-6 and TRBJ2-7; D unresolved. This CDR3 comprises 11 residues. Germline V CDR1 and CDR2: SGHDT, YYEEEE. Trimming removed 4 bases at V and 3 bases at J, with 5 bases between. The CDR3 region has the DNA TGTGCCAGCAGCGTTAACTACGAGCAGTACTTC. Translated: CASSVNYEQYF.

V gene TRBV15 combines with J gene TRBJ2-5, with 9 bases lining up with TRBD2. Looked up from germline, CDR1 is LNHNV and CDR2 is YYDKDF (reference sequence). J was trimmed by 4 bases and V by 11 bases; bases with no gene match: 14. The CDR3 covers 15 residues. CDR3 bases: TGTGCCCCCGGCAGACCGGGAGCGGGAGGAGAGACCCAGTACTTC. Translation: CAPGRPGAGGETQYF.

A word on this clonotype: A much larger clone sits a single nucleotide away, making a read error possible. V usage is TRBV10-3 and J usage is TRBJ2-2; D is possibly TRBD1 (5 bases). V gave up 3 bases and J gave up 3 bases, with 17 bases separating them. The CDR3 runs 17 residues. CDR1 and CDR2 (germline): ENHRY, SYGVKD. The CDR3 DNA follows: TGTGCCATCAGTGATATATACAGGACCCGGCACACCGGGGAGCTGTTTTTT. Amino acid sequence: CAISDIYRTRHTGELFF.

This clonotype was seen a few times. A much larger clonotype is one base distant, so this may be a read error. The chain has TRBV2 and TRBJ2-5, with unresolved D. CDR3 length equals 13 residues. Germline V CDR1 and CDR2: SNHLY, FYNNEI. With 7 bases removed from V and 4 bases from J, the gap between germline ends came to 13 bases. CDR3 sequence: CASNEVLRETQYF. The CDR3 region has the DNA TGTGCCAGCAATGAGGTGTTGAGAGAGACCCAGTACTTC.

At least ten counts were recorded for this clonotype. CDR3 DNA sequence: TGTGCCAGCACCTACCTTAGTGCCGGGGAGCTGTTTTTT. Translating gives CASTYLSAGELFF. The chain employs TRBV2 and TRBJ2-2; D gene uncertain. V was cut by 7 bases and J by 6 bases, with 12 bases left in between. In germline, CDR1 is SNHLY, CDR2 FYNNEI. The CDR3 runs 13 residues.

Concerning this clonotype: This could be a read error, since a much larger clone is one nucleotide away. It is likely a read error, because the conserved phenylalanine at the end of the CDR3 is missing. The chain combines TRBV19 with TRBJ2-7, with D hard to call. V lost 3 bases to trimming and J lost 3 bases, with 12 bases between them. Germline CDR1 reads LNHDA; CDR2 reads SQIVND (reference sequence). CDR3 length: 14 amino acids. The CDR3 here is CASSIGLEFYEQYS. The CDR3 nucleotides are TGTGCCAGTAGTATCGGGCTGGAATTCTACGAGCAGTACTCC.

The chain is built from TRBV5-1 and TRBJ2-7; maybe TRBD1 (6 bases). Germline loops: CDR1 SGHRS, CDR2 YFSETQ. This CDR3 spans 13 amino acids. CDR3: CDGFRDTTYEQYF. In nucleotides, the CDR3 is TGCGACGGTTTCCGGGACACCACCTACGAGCAGTACTTC.

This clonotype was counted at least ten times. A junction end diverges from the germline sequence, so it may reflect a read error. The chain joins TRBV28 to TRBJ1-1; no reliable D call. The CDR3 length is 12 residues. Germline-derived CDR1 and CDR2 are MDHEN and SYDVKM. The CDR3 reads CASSSGSPEAFF. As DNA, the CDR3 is TGTGCCAGCAGCTCCGGGTCCCCTGAGGCTTTCTTT.

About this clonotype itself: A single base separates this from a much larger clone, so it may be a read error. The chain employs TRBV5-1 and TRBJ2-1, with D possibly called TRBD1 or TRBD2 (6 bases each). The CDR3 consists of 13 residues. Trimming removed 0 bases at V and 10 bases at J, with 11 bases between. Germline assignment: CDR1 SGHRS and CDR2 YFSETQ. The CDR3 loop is CASSLDGGYEQFF. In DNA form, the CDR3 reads TGCGCCAGCAGCTTGGACGGGGGCTACGAGCAGTTCTTC.

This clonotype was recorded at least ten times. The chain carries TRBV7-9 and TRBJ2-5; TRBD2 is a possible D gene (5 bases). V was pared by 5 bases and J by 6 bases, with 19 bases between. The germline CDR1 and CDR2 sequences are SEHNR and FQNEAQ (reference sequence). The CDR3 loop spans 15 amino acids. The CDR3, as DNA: TGTGCCAGCAGCCTTCGGGCGGGCCCCCTGAAGACCCAGTACTTC. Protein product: CASSLRAGPLKTQYF.

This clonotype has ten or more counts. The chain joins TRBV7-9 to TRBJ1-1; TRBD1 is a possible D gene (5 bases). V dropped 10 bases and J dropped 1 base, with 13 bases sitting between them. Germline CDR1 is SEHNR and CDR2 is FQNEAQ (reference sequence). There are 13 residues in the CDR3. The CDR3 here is CATLGGRNTEAFF. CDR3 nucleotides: TGTGCCACCCTGGGGGGGAGGAACACTGAAGCTTTCTTT.

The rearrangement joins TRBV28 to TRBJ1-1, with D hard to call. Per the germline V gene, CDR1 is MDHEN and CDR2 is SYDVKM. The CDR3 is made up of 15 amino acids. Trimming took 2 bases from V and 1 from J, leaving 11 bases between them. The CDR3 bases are TGTGCCAGCAGTTTAGGGCAGGAATCGAACACTGAAGCTTTCTTT. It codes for CASSLGQESNTEAFF.